Below, 24 T cell receptor beta chains from the same sample are listed, as sequenced in a study of blood T cell repertoires in COVID-19. Assay used: immunoSEQ multiplex PCR; TCRdb lists only in-frame clones, some missing. The sample consists of 150,000 to 200,000 clones, about 86% of them appearing once. The material sequenced was peripheral blood. The receptors stem from a woman aged 80 or older in a cohort sampled during active or convalescent COVID-19.

This clone was counted once. V gene TRBV5-1 combines with J gene TRBJ1-2; no clear D. Trimming removed 0 bases at V and 5 bases at J, with 11 bases between. There are 14 residues in the CDR3. Germline CDR1 is SGHRS and CDR2 is YFSETQ. The chain's CDR3 is CASSLDSSEYGYTF. The CDR3 DNA sequence: TGCGCCAGCAGCTTGGACAGCTCTGAGTATGGCTACACCTTC. The whole variable domain, filled in from reference TRBV5-1 and TRBJ1-2, reads KAGVTQTPRYLIKTRGQQVTLSCSPISGHRSVSWYQQTPGQGLQFLFEYFSETQRNKGNFPGRFSGRQFSNSRSEMNVSTLELGDSALYLCASSLDSSEYGYTFGSGTRLTVV.

This chain joins TRBV9 and TRBJ1-4; D possibly corresponds to TRBD1 (6 bases). CDR3 length equals 14 residues. V dropped 4 bases and J dropped 7 bases, with 14 bases sitting between them. Germline CDR1 SGDLS, CDR2 YYNGEE. CDR3: CASSSTGAGEKLFF. Written as DNA, the CDR3 is TGTGCCAGCAGCTCGACAGGAGCTGGTGAAAAACTGTTTTTT.

J is TRBJ1-2 and V is TRBV14; a weak D match, TRBD1 (6 bases). This CDR3 is 13 amino acids long. The germline gives CDR1 SGHDN, CDR2 FVKESK. V gave up 0 bases and J gave up 8 bases, with 10 bases separating them. DNA for the CDR3: TGTGCCAGCAGCCAAGACAGGGGCTCCGGCTACACCTTC. This encodes CASSQDRGSGYTF.

This sequence joins TRBV6-5 and TRBJ1-2; a weak D match, TRBD1 (6 bases). Germline V gene lookup returns CDR1 MNHEY and CDR2 SVGAGI. The CDR3 length is 14 residues. Trimming took 6 bases from V and 0 from J, leaving 11 bases between them. CDR3 nucleotide sequence: TGTGCCAGCAGGGCGGGGGCCGCTAACTATGGCTACACCTTC. It codes for CASRAGAANYGYTF.

The gene calls are TRBV30 and TRBJ2-7; D is possibly TRBD1 (5 bases). V lost 2 bases to trimming and J lost 0 bases, with 8 bases between them. The CDR3 consists of 13 residues. CDR1 is GTSNPN, CDR2 SVGIG, per germline (reference sequence). CDR3 nucleotide sequence: TGTGCCTGGAGTCATGACAGCTCCTACGAGCAGTACTTC. Amino acid sequence: CAWSHDSSYEQYF.

The chain links TRBV19 to TRBJ2-5, with 9 bases lining up with TRBD2. This CDR3 has 14 amino acids. The V segment lost 5 bases and the J segment 5 bases; nucleotides outside the gene matches: 6. CDR1 is LNHDA, CDR2 SQIVND, per germline (reference sequence). CDR3 DNA: TGTGCCAGTAGTGAAGCGGGGGGCGGGGAGACCCAGTACTTC. Translation: CASSEAGGGETQYF. The variable domain in full, with the rest retrieved from reference TRBV19 and TRBJ2-5, is DGGITQSPKYLFRKEGQNVTLSCEQNLNHDAMYWYRQDPGQGLRLIYYSQIVNDFQKGDIAEGYSVSREKKESFPLTVTSAQKNPTAFYLCASSEAGGGETQYFGPGTRLLVL.

This chain connects TRBV9 to TRBJ2-3; 11 bases are shared with TRBD2. The CDR3 runs to 17 residues. Germline assignment: CDR1 SGDLS and CDR2 YYNGEE. V trimming: 4 bases; J trimming: 3 bases; junction bases outside the gene matches: 10. Here the CDR3 reads CASSPEGSGRGTDTQYF. The CDR3 coding sequence is TGTGCCAGCAGCCCCGAAGGTAGCGGGAGGGGGACAGATACGCAGTATTTT.

The V gene is TRBV7-2, the J gene TRBJ2-1; the match to TRBD1 covers 12 bases. This CDR3 region has 14 residues. Trimming cost V 6 bases and J 10 bases; bases outside gene matches: 7. Germline V gene data show CDR1 as SGHTA and CDR2 as FQGNSA. The CDR3 DNA reads as TGTGCCAGCAGGCGCACCGGGACAGGGGGCGAGCAGTTCTTC. Amino acids: CASRRTGTGGEQFF.

This rearrangement joins TRBV4-3 to TRBJ2-5, with D hard to call. Germline CDR1 is LGHNA and CDR2 is YSLEER. The V and J ends lost 4 bases and 0 bases respectively, with 12 bases between them. The CDR3 loop spans 15 amino acids. The CDR3 loop reads CASSRAVTYQETQYF. Written as DNA, the CDR3 is TGCGCCAGCAGCCGAGCTGTCACGTACCAAGAGACCCAGTACTTC.

The J gene is TRBJ1-2, the V gene TRBV4-1; no clear D gene. Trimming took 1 base from V and 2 from J, leaving 8 bases between them. Germline V gene sequence: CDR1 MGHRA, CDR2 YSYEKL. CDR3 size: 14 residues. This CDR3 reads CASSQVQSNYGYTF. For the CDR3, the DNA is TGCGCCAGCAGCCAAGTCCAGTCCAACTATGGCTACACCTTC.

The rearrangement joins TRBV3-1 (or the pseudogene TRBV3-2) to TRBJ2-6; 10 bases are shared with TRBD1. Germline V gene lookup returns CDR1 LGHDT and CDR2 YNNKEL (reference sequence). The junction had 17 bases not matched to a gene; V was cut back by 5 bases and J by 1 base. The CDR3 spans 21 residues. The CDR3 sequence: CASSLSRTGGGFRSGANVLTF. CDR3 sequence (DNA): TGTGCCAGCAGCTTGTCCAGGACAGGGGGTGGGTTTCGGTCTGGGGCCAACGTCCTGACTTTC.

The chain recombines TRBV7-8 with TRBJ1-2, with 9 bases fitting TRBD1. Looked up from germline, CDR1 is SGHVS and CDR2 is FQNEAQ. CDR3 length equals 19 residues. The ends lost 2 bases at V and 4 bases at J; junction bases unmatched: 17. The CDR3 coding sequence is TGTGCCAGCAGCTTATTCTTCGGGACAGGGTATCCCTCGGGCTATGGCTACACCTTC. Its translation: CASSLFFGTGYPSGYGYTF.

The chain recombines TRBV19 with TRBJ2-2; possible D gene TRBD2, 6 bases. This CDR3 comprises 15 residues. Trimming left V 0 bases short and J 5 bases short, with 10 bases between. Germline assignment: CDR1 LNHDA and CDR2 SQIVND (reference sequence). CDR3 in DNA: TGTGCCAGTAGTATAGAATTTGCGGGGACCGGGGAGCTGTTTTTT. Translation gives CASSIEFAGTGELFF.

The V call is TRBV19, the J call TRBJ1-3, with D perhaps matching TRBD1 (6 bases). V lost 7 bases and J 4 bases, leaving 20 bases between the germline ends. Germline V CDR1 and CDR2: LNHDA, SQIVND (reference sequence). This CDR3 is built from 16 residues. The CDR3 loop reads CASTLGQITAGNTIYF. The CDR3, as DNA: TGTGCCAGTACCCTCGGACAGATAACAGCGGGAAACACCATATATTTT.

The chain links TRBV11-2 to TRBJ2-5, with D possibly matching TRBD1 (5 bases). V was pared by 5 bases and J by 5 bases, with 21 bases between. The germline V gene has CDR1 SGHAT and CDR2 FQNNGV. The CDR3 length is 16 residues. The CDR3 reads CASSPWNAGPPETQYF. CDR3 coding DNA: TGTGCCAGCAGCCCATGGAACGCAGGGCCCCCGGAGACCCAGTACTTC.

The chain recombines TRBV6-2 or TRBV6-3 with TRBJ2-1; 10 bases fit TRBD2. The CDR3 totals 16 residues. With V trimmed by 2 bases and J by 8 bases, 9 bases remained unmatched. Germline lookup yields CDR1 MNHEY and CDR2 SVGEGT. CDR3 amino acids: CASSYLAGANVDEQFF. In DNA, the CDR3 is TGTGCCAGCAGTTACCTAGCGGGGGCCAATGTCGATGAGCAGTTCTTC.

The rearrangement uses TRBV18 and TRBJ2-5, with a weak D call TRBD2 (5 bases). Per germline, CDR1 KGHSH and CDR2 LQKENI. This CDR3 comprises 14 residues. V shed 2 bases and J shed 1 base, with 8 bases lying between them. The DNA for the CDR3 is TGTGCCAGCTCACCAATAGGGAGCCAAGAGACCCAGTACTTC. Residues: CASSPIGSQETQYF.

This clone was recorded once. The rearrangement links TRBV27 to TRBJ2-7; 8 bases are a match to TRBD1. The CDR3 contains 14 residues. Trimming took 5 bases from V and 4 from J; bases not matched to a gene: 7. Germline V gives CDR1 MNHEY, CDR2 SMNVEV (reference sequence). CDR3 in DNA: TGTGCCAGCAGTCCTCGGACAGGGAGATACGAGCAGTACGTC. This translates into CASSPRTGRYEQYV.

The count of this clone is one. The chain has TRBV3-1 (or the pseudogene TRBV3-2) and TRBJ1-5; D is unresolved. In germline, CDR1 is LGHDT, CDR2 YNNKEL (reference sequence). This CDR3 comprises 16 residues. The V and J ends lost 4 bases and 0 bases respectively, with 13 bases between them. CDR3 nucleotide sequence: TGTGCCAGCAGCCCAGGAGGGCTGTATAGCAATCAGCCCCAGCATTTT. Translated, it gives CASSPGGLYSNQPQHF.

This rearrangement joins TRBV27 to TRBJ1-5, with TRBD1 identical over 8 bases. Germline trimming cut 6 bases from V and 1 base from J; bases unmatched to any gene: 8. This CDR3 has 16 residues. The germline CDR1 and CDR2 sequences are MNHEY and SMNVEV (reference sequence). The CDR3 is CASRPSQGVSNQPQHF. CDR3 DNA: TGTGCCAGCAGACCATCACAGGGGGTAAGCAATCAGCCCCAGCATTTT.

The rearrangement links TRBV6-5 to TRBJ1-6; D unclear. The CDR3 totals 12 residues. V lost 4 bases, J lost 7 bases, and 5 bases lay in between. Germline V lookup: CDR1 MNHEY, CDR2 SVGAGI. The CDR3: CASSFTNSPLHF. DNA of the CDR3: TGTGCCAGCAGTTTCACAAATTCACCCCTCCACTTT.

The chain employs TRBV19 and TRBJ1-1, with a possible D match to TRBD1 (5 bases). The CDR3 totals 14 residues. Germline V gives CDR1 LNHDA, CDR2 SQIVND (reference sequence). The V end was cut by 3 bases, the J end by 4 bases, with 12 bases between. The CDR3 protein is CASSMVPGGTEAFF. In nucleotides, the CDR3 is TGTGCCAGTAGTATGGTGCCCGGGGGCACTGAAGCTTTCTTT.

The chain links TRBV6-4 to TRBJ2-3; no firm D call. Between the trimmed V and J ends, which lost 2 bases and 1 base, there was a span of 4 bases. The CDR3 runs to 13 residues. Germline assignment: CDR1 MRHNA and CDR2 SNTAGT. CDR3 nucleotide sequence: TGTGCCAGCAGTGACCAGGGCACAGATACGCAGTATTTT. Its translation: CASSDQGTDTQYF.

The chain couples TRBV7-9 to TRBJ1-2; 10 nucleotides agree with TRBD1. Losses at the gene ends were 4 bases for V and 4 bases for J; bases not matched to a gene: 3. Germline-derived CDR1 and CDR2 are SEHNR and FQNEAQ (reference sequence). CDR3 length: 14 residues. The CDR3 coding sequence is TGTGCCAGCAGCTCGACAGGGGGCCCCTATGGCTACACCTTC. Protein: CASSSTGGPYGYTF.